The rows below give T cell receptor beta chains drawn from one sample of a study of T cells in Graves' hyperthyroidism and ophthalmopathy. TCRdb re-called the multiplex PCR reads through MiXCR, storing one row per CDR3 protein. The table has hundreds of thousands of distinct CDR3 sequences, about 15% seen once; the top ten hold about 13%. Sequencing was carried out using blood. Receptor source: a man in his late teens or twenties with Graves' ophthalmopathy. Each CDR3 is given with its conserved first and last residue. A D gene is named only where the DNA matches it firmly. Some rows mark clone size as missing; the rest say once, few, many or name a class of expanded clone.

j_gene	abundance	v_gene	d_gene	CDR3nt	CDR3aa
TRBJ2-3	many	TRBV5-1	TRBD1	TGCGCCAGCAGCTTACAGGGGGCAGGCACAGATACGCAGTATTTT	CASSLQGAGTDTQYF
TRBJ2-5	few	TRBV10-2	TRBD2	TGCGCCAGCAGCAGGGGGGGTAGCGGGGGGGCCACGTACCAAGAGACCCAGTACTTC	CASSRGGSGGATYQETQYF
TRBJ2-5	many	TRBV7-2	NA	TGTGCCAGCAGCTTGGGGGGGGGGCGAGAGACCCAGTACTTC	CASSLGGGRETQYF
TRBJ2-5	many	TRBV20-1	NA	TGCAGTGCCCCGACAGGTTTTGTAGAGACCCAGTACTTC	CSAPTGFVETQYF
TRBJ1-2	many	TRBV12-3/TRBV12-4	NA	TGTGCCAGCAGTCAGAGGACTTACTATGGCTACACCTTC	CASSQRTYYGYTF
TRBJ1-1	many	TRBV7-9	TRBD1	TGTGCCAGCAGCTCCCCGGACAGGGGCCTAAACACTGAAGCTTTCTTT	CASSSPDRGLNTEAFF
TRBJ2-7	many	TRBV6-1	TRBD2	TGTGCCAGCAGTGAAGGACTAGCGGGAGGCGAGCAGTACTTC	CASSEGLAGGEQYF
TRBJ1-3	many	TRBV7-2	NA	TGTGCCAGCACCCACGGGGGGAGGATCGGAAACACCATATATTTT	CASTHGGRIGNTIYF
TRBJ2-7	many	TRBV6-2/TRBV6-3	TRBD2	TGTGCCAGCCACCCAACCACACAGCGGGGGAGCTCCTACGAGCAGTACTTC	CASHPTTQRGSSYEQYF
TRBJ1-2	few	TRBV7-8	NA	TGTGCCAGCAGCTTAGCGGTCAGGGTTTATGGCTACACCTTC	CASSLAVRVYGYTF
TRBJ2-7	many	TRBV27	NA	TGTGCCAGCAGTAAGCGGGGCAGGGACAGCTACGAGCAGTACTTC	CASSKRGRDSYEQYF
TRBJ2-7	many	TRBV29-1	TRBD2	TGCAGCGTTGAAGCGGGGGGATCCTACGAGCAGTACTTC	CSVEAGGSYEQYF
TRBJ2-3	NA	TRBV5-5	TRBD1	TGTGCCAGCAGGTTGGGTGGGACAGGGGAAACCGATACGCAGTATTTT	CASRLGGTGETDTQYF
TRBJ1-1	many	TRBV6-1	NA	TGTGCCAGCAGTCTAACCCTACCCAGGTTTGGAGCTTTCTTT	CASSLTLPRFGAFF
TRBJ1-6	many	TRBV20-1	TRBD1	TGCAGTGCTAGAGATCAGGGGGGAGTCTCACCCCTCCACTTT	CSARDQGGVSPLHF
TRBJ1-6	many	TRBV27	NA	TGTGCCAGCAGTTTGGGCCTCTATTCACCCCTCCACTTT	CASSLGLYSPLHF
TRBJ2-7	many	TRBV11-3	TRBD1	TGTGCCAGCAGCGGGTCCGGGACAGGGGGAAGTAAGCAGTACTTC	CASSGSGTGGSKQYF
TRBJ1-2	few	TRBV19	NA	TGTGCCAGTAGTATTATGGGTAACTATGGCTACACCTTC	CASSIMGNYGYTF
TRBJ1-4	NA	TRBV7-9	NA	TGTGCCAGCAGCTTAGGGGGCAGGATTAATGAAAAACTGTTTTTT	CASSLGGRINEKLFF
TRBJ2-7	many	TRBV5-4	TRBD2	TGTGCCAGCAGCTGGACTAGCGGGAAAGATGGGGACGAGCAGTACTTC	CASSWTSGKDGDEQYF
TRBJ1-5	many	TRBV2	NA	TGTGCCAGCACCATGGACATGGGGGGTCACAATCAGCCCCAGCATTTT	CASTMDMGGHNQPQHF
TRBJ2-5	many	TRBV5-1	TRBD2	TGCGCCAGCACCCGCCCAAGCGGGAGCGCGGAGACCCAGTACTTC	CASTRPSGSAETQYF
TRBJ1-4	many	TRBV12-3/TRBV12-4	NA	TGTGCCAGCAGTTCTCGGCAACCCGGGACTGAGAATGAAAAACTGTTTTTT	CASSSRQPGTENEKLFF
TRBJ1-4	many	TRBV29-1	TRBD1	TGCAGCGGGAAAATGGGACAGCTCGATGCAACTAATGAAAAACTGTTTTTT	CSGKMGQLDATNEKLFF
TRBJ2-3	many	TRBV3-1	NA	TGTGCCAGCAGCCAAGGATTAGATACGCAGTATTTT	CASSQGLDTQYF
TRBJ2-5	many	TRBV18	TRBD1	TGTGCCAGCTCACCGCGACCCCCCGGACAGGGTTTGGAAGAGACCCAGTACTTC	CASSPRPPGQGLEETQYF
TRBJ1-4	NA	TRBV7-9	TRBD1	TGTGCCAGCAGTTCGGACAGGGATGAAAAACTGTTTTTT	CASSSDRDEKLFF
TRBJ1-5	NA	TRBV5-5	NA	TGTGCCAGCAGCTTGCCGGGGGGGGATCAGCCCCAGCATTTT	CASSLPGGDQPQHF
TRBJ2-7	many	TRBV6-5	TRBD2	TGTGCCAGCAGTTACTCAGCTAGCGGGCCTTACGAGCAGTACTTC	CASSYSASGPYEQYF
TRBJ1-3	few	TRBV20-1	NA	TGCAGTGCTAGAGATCCGCACGGACACAGTCTCTCTGGAAACACCATATATTTT	CSARDPHGHSLSGNTIYF
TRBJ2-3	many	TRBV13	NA	TGTGCCAGCACCCTTACGACCCCCTCCCGGGGTACGCAGTATTTT	CASTLTTPSRGTQYF
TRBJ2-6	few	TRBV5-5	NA	TGTGCCAGCAGCTTACAGGTCGGCTCTGGGGCCAACGTCCTGACTTTC	CASSLQVGSGANVLTF
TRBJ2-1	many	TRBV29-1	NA	TGCAGCGTTGAAGTCCAGGAACAAAGTCATGAGCAGTTCTTC	CSVEVQEQSHEQFF